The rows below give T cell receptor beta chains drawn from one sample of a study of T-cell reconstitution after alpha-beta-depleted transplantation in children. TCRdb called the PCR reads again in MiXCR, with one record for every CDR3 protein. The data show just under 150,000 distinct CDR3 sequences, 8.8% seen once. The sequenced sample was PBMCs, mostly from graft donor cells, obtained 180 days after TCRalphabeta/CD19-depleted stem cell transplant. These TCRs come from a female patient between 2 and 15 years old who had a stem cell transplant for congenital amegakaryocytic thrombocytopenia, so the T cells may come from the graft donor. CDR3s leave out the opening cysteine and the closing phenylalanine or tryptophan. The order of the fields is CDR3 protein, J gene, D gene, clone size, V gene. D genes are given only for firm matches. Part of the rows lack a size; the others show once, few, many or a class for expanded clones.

cdr3_aa: ASSRGQAGELF
j_call: TRBJ1-4
d_call: TRBD1
clone_size: .
v_call: TRBV19

cdr3_aa: ASSPVTGLTYSGNTIY
j_call: TRBJ1-3
d_call: .
clone_size: .
v_call: TRBV18

cdr3_aa: ASSLAGGGLQPQH
j_call: TRBJ1-5
d_call: .
clone_size: .
v_call: TRBV28

cdr3_aa: ASSRRLAANEQF
j_call: TRBJ2-1
d_call: TRBD2
clone_size: many
v_call: TRBV5-6

cdr3_aa: ASREGRGEAF
j_call: TRBJ1-1
d_call: .
clone_size: many
v_call: TRBV27

cdr3_aa: SVEEPGMGHIQY
j_call: TRBJ2-4
d_call: .
clone_size: many
v_call: TRBV29-1

cdr3_aa: ASGWGDGYNEQF
j_call: TRBJ2-1
d_call: .
clone_size: .
v_call: TRBV27

cdr3_aa: ASSSPGRRGTGELF
j_call: TRBJ2-2
d_call: .
clone_size: few
v_call: TRBV12-3/TRBV12-4

cdr3_aa: ASSLGQGVAYEQY
j_call: TRBJ2-7
d_call: TRBD1
clone_size: .
v_call: TRBV5-1

cdr3_aa: ASSLQGGGTEAF
j_call: TRBJ1-1
d_call: .
clone_size: many
v_call: TRBV12-3/TRBV12-4

cdr3_aa: ASSPSGDTEAF
j_call: TRBJ1-1
d_call: .
clone_size: few
v_call: TRBV18

cdr3_aa: ASSVAGGPGEQY
j_call: TRBJ2-7
d_call: TRBD2
clone_size: few
v_call: TRBV19

cdr3_aa: AISDRPSGNTGELF
j_call: TRBJ2-2
d_call: TRBD2
clone_size: many
v_call: TRBV10-3

cdr3_aa: ASSLVSGNPRETQY
j_call: TRBJ2-5
d_call: TRBD2
clone_size: many
v_call: TRBV5-1

cdr3_aa: ASSQGSSGRASGETQY
j_call: TRBJ2-5
d_call: TRBD2
clone_size: many
v_call: TRBV9

cdr3_aa: ASSYLGAPRLWELF
j_call: TRBJ2-2
d_call: .
clone_size: .
v_call: TRBV11-2

cdr3_aa: AISELDRTLSGEQY
j_call: TRBJ2-7
d_call: TRBD1
clone_size: many
v_call: TRBV10-3

cdr3_aa: SAWRTGVGEQY
j_call: TRBJ2-7
d_call: .
clone_size: .
v_call: TRBV20-1

cdr3_aa: SATSGVYNEQF
j_call: TRBJ2-1
d_call: TRBD2
clone_size: .
v_call: TRBV20-1

cdr3_aa: ASTILAGVVKNIQY
j_call: TRBJ2-4
d_call: TRBD2
clone_size: many
v_call: TRBV7-9

cdr3_aa: ASSSWTGSYGYT
j_call: TRBJ1-2
d_call: TRBD1
clone_size: many
v_call: TRBV12-3/TRBV12-4

cdr3_aa: SVSLAKNIQY
j_call: TRBJ2-4
d_call: .
clone_size: many
v_call: TRBV29-1

cdr3_aa: ASRSSPGSGANGLT
j_call: TRBJ2-6
d_call: .
clone_size: .
v_call: TRBV5-1

cdr3_aa: SARKTDLTYNEQF
j_call: TRBJ2-1
d_call: .
clone_size: .
v_call: TRBV20-1

cdr3_aa: AISALAGGDEQY
j_call: TRBJ2-7
d_call: TRBD2
clone_size: many
v_call: TRBV10-3

cdr3_aa: ASSLVFAGVQF
j_call: TRBJ2-1
d_call: TRBD2
clone_size: few
v_call: TRBV11-2

cdr3_aa: AWSEQRDIQY
j_call: TRBJ2-4
d_call: .
clone_size: .
v_call: TRBV30

cdr3_aa: ASRGSGNSPLH
j_call: TRBJ1-6
d_call: .
clone_size: .
v_call: TRBV27

cdr3_aa: ASSGTSGAF
j_call: TRBJ1-1
d_call: .
clone_size: many
v_call: TRBV6-1

cdr3_aa: ASRNDWPGILYGYT
j_call: TRBJ1-2
d_call: .
clone_size: few
v_call: TRBV5-5

cdr3_aa: ASSLRASTDTQY
j_call: TRBJ2-3
d_call: .
clone_size: .
v_call: TRBV4-3

cdr3_aa: ASSRWTGPNTEAF
j_call: TRBJ1-1
d_call: .
clone_size: few
v_call: TRBV5-1

cdr3_aa: ASSLASVGYNEQF
j_call: TRBJ2-1
d_call: .
clone_size: many
v_call: TRBV4-2

cdr3_aa: ASSSRETQY
j_call: TRBJ2-5
d_call: .
clone_size: many
v_call: TRBV5-6

cdr3_aa: ASSQDKLAGDTDTQY
j_call: TRBJ2-3
d_call: TRBD2
clone_size: few
v_call: TRBV4-1

cdr3_aa: ASSIAGTVNTGELF
j_call: TRBJ2-2
d_call: .
clone_size: many
v_call: TRBV5-5

cdr3_aa: ASSLAGTGGSDTQY
j_call: TRBJ2-3
d_call: TRBD1
clone_size: few
v_call: TRBV12-3/TRBV12-4

cdr3_aa: ASVETGLAVADTQY
j_call: TRBJ2-3
d_call: TRBD2
clone_size: few
v_call: TRBV7-9

cdr3_aa: ASSLALDTEAF
j_call: TRBJ1-1
d_call: .
clone_size: .
v_call: TRBV7-9

cdr3_aa: ASSLGGHRGGYEQY
j_call: TRBJ2-7
d_call: TRBD1
clone_size: .
v_call: TRBV5-1

cdr3_aa: ASRRQGPYEQY
j_call: TRBJ2-7
d_call: TRBD1
clone_size: few
v_call: TRBV28

cdr3_aa: ASSLTGRETQY
j_call: TRBJ2-5
d_call: .
clone_size: many
v_call: TRBV5-5

cdr3_aa: ASSLGRVSGGGKRVVGYEQY
j_call: TRBJ2-7
d_call: TRBD2
clone_size: few
v_call: TRBV5-6

cdr3_aa: AGSLVGGYHEQY
j_call: TRBJ2-7
d_call: TRBD2
clone_size: .
v_call: TRBV11-1

cdr3_aa: SAGTSGYTYEQY
j_call: TRBJ2-7
d_call: TRBD2
clone_size: .
v_call: TRBV20-1

cdr3_aa: ASRKEGRSPLH
j_call: TRBJ1-6
d_call: .
clone_size: many
v_call: TRBV28

cdr3_aa: AWRKTENNSPLH
j_call: TRBJ1-6
d_call: .
clone_size: .
v_call: TRBV30

cdr3_aa: ASSFPDRGYEQY
j_call: TRBJ2-7
d_call: TRBD1
clone_size: many
v_call: TRBV5-1

cdr3_aa: ASSLELRGIHTDTQY
j_call: TRBJ2-3
d_call: .
clone_size: .
v_call: TRBV5-1

cdr3_aa: ASSYSGLGAGELF
j_call: TRBJ2-2
d_call: .
clone_size: many
v_call: TRBV6-5

cdr3_aa: ASRINRFSGANVLT
j_call: TRBJ2-6
d_call: .
clone_size: .
v_call: TRBV7-2

cdr3_aa: ASSPPVRTQETQY
j_call: TRBJ2-5
d_call: .
clone_size: many
v_call: TRBV18